These 17 T cell receptor beta chains were all obtained from the same sample, sequenced in a study of T cells in Graves' hyperthyroidism and ophthalmopathy. RNA transcripts gave rise to amplified TCR beta CDR3 regions. First-round RT-PCR targeting the TCR CDR3 was performed with the HTBI primer set. TCRdb analysed the multiplex PCR reads with MiXCR anew, one entry per CDR3 protein. The repertoire holds around 380,000 distinct CDR3 sequences, about 13% seen once, with less than 25% in the top ten. Sequencing was performed on blood. These receptors originate from a man aged 30 to 39 with Graves' hyperthyroidism that later progressed to Graves' ophthalmopathy.

Regarding this clonotype: A much larger clone lies a single base off, so this may be a read error. V and J are TRBV7-9 and TRBJ2-7; D might be TRBD2 (5 bases). The CDR3 is 14 amino acids. V shed 8 bases and J shed 1 base, with 15 bases lying between them. Germline V gene sequence: CDR1 SEHNR, CDR2 FQNEAQ (reference sequence). CDR3 nucleotides: TGTGCCAGCGGCGTATCCCAGCGGTCCTACGAGCAGTACTTC. Its protein is CASGVSQRSYEQYF.

The rearrangement uses TRBV19 and TRBJ1-1; 8 bases match TRBD1. Trimming removed 11 bases from V and 5 bases from J; junction bases left unmatched: 10. This CDR3 comprises 13 residues. Germline V gives CDR1 LNHDA, CDR2 SQIVND (reference sequence). The CDR3 protein is CAGRQGRGTEAFF. CDR3 DNA: TGTGCCGGCAGACAGGGGAGGGGGACTGAAGCTTTCTTT. Based on the CDR3 plus reference TRBV19 and TRBJ1-1, the full variable domain is DGGITQSPKYLFRKEGQNVTLSCEQNLNHDAMYWYRQDPGQGLRLIYYSQIVNDFQKGDIAEGYSVSREKKESFPLTVTSAQKNPTAFYLCAGRQGRGTEAFFGQGTRLTVV.

The chain carries TRBV10-3 and TRBJ2-6; TRBD1 matches 7 bases. The CDR3 totals 19 residues. The V segment lost 2 bases and the J segment 4 bases; nucleotides outside the gene matches: 14. CDR1 is ENHRY, CDR2 SYGVKD, per germline. CDR3 residues: CAISEAMGQFRPGANVLTF. The CDR3 DNA is TGTGCCATCAGTGAGGCAATGGGACAGTTCCGTCCCGGGGCCAACGTCCTGACTTTC.

This clonotype was counted ten times or more. The V gene is TRBV3-1, the J gene TRBJ1-5, with TRBD1 matching 8 bases. CDR1 LGHDT and CDR2 YNNKEL come from the germline V gene (reference sequence). The CDR3 is made up of 16 amino acids. V dropped 2 bases and J dropped 6; count of bases not matched to a gene: 9. The CDR3 DNA reads as TGTGCCAGCAGCCAATTGGACAGGGTCCGTGTTCAGCCCCAGCATTTT. It specifies CASSQLDRVRVQPQHF.

The CDR3: CASSFMRGVYNEQFF. Here the CDR3 DNA reads TGTGCCAGCAGTTTTATGCGGGGGGTATACAATGAGCAGTTCTTC. The rearrangement joins TRBV12-3 or TRBV12-4 to TRBJ2-1, with 8 nucleotides matching TRBD2. This CDR3 has 15 residues. Trimming took 3 bases from V and 4 from J; bases not matched to a gene: 5.

This clonotype was picked up many times. This CDR3 is CASSLDSANYGYTF. As DNA, the CDR3 is TGTGCCAGCAGCTTAGACTCAGCTAACTATGGCTACACCTTC. The chain has TRBV7-2 and TRBJ1-2; unclear D gene. CDR1 is SGHTA and CDR2 is FQGNSA in the germline V gene. Trimming stripped 1 base from V and 0 bases from J, with 6 bases between. This CDR3 region has 14 residues.

Many counts were recorded for this clonotype. This chain links TRBV6-2 or TRBV6-3 with TRBJ2-4; 7 positions agree with TRBD1. The germline V gene has CDR1 MNHEY and CDR2 SVGEGT. The CDR3 is 18 residues long. The trim removed 6 bases at V and 0 bases at J, leaving 14 bases unmatched. As DNA, the CDR3 is TGTGCCAGCAGGCGACCGGGACAGCATACTTTAGCCAAAAACATTCAGTACTTC. Translating it yields CASRRPGQHTLAKNIQYF.

In its sample, this clonotype was seen many times. The gene calls are TRBV11-2 and TRBJ2-2, with D maybe TRBD2 (5 bases). CDR1 and CDR2 (germline): SGHAT, FQNNGV. Deletions cut 5 bases from V and 8 bases from J, with 12 bases between. The CDR3 sequence is 13 residues long. The CDR3 coding sequence is TGTGCCAGCAGCCCCATGCAGCGGGGGGAGCTGTTTTTT. This sequence encodes CASSPMQRGELFF.

This clonotype was counted ten times or more. This sequence joins TRBV20-1 and TRBJ2-5; D tentatively reads TRBD1 or TRBD2 (5 bases each). This CDR3 region has 12 residues. The germline V gene has CDR1 DFQATT and CDR2 SNEGSKA (reference sequence). Trimming stripped 6 bases from V and 9 bases from J, with 17 bases between. This chain's CDR3 is CSAKILRGAQYF. As DNA, the CDR3 is TGCAGTGCCAAGATTCTGCGAGGGGCCCAGTACTTC.

This clonotype was counted many times. The J gene is TRBJ2-5, the V gene TRBV11-2, with 7 positions matching TRBD1. The CDR3 has 15 amino acids. CDR1 is SGHAT, CDR2 FQNNGV, per germline. With 2 bases clipped from V and 4 bases from J, the junction kept 7 bases outside the gene matches. This chain's CDR3 is CASSLNVDRAETQYF. The CDR3 DNA is TGTGCCAGCAGCTTAAATGTCGACAGGGCAGAGACCCAGTACTTC.

This clonotype was seen ten or more times. The V call is TRBV30, the J call TRBJ2-7; the D gene is possibly TRBD2 (6 bases). The CDR3 totals 15 residues. Trimming cost V 1 base and J 2 bases, with 15 bases left between them. Germline V lookup: CDR1 GTSNPN, CDR2 SVGIG (reference sequence). This CDR3 reads CAWSAARDLTYEQYF. In DNA, the CDR3 is TGTGCCTGGAGTGCCGCCCGGGACTTAACCTACGAGCAGTACTTC.

This clonotype was seen ten or more times. The chain couples TRBV2 to TRBJ2-5, with TRBD1 matching over 7 bases. Germline CDR1 SNHLY, CDR2 FYNNEI. This CDR3 has 14 amino acids. Losses at the gene ends were 2 bases for V and 3 bases for J; bases not matched to a gene: 3. The CDR3 nucleotides read TGTGCCAGCAGTGAAATGGGACAGAAAGAGACCCAGTACTTC. Amino acids: CASSEMGQKETQYF.

This clonotype was detected ten times or more. V and J are TRBV19 and TRBJ2-5; the match to TRBD2 covers 9 bases. V was pared by 8 bases and J by 4 bases, with 20 bases of the junction left unmatched. The length of the CDR3 is 18 residues. The germline gives CDR1 LNHDA, CDR2 SQIVND (reference sequence). The CDR3 loop reads CASSSSASSGAWRETQYF. The CDR3 DNA reads as TGTGCCAGTTCCTCATCCGCCTCTAGCGGGGCGTGGAGAGAGACCCAGTACTTC.

This clonotype has at least ten counts. The V call is TRBV3-1, the J call TRBJ2-3; D may be TRBD1 or TRBD2 (5 bases each). Germline V gives CDR1 LGHDT, CDR2 YNNKEL (reference sequence). V lost 2 bases and J 2 bases, leaving 14 bases between the germline ends. The CDR3 has 16 residues. The CDR3 bases are TGTGCCAGCAGCCAAACGGGACGTCCCATCACAGATACGCAGTATTTT. Encoded protein: CASSQTGRPITDTQYF.

This clonotype was seen a handful of times. The chain couples TRBV7-6 to TRBJ2-7; D gene unclear. The CDR3 spans 15 residues. Per the germline V gene, CDR1 is SGHVS and CDR2 is FNYEAQ. V shed 5 bases and J shed 3 bases, with 17 bases lying between them. CDR3 protein: CASSLGIYRVYEQYF. Written as DNA, the CDR3 is TGTGCCAGCAGCCTAGGAATTTACAGAGTCTACGAGCAGTACTTC.

Many counts were recorded for this clonotype. V gene TRBV15 combines with J gene TRBJ2-5, with 10 bases matching TRBD1. V lost 4 bases and J lost 0; bases outside the gene matches: 5. CDR1 is LNHNV and CDR2 is YYDKDF in the germline V gene (reference sequence). This CDR3 spans 16 amino acids. In DNA, the CDR3 is TGTGCCACCAGCACCGGACAGGGGGGGAACCAAGAGACCCAGTACTTC. This codes for CATSTGQGGNQETQYF.

As concerns this clonotype: A single base separates this from a much larger clone, so it may be a read error. The chain is built from TRBV6-1 and TRBJ1-4; a weak D match, TRBD1 (6 bases). Germline assignment: CDR1 MNHNS and CDR2 SASEGT. CDR3 size: 16 residues. CDR3: CASSPGGAPTNEELFF. The CDR3 bases are TGTGCCAGCAGCCCCGGGGGGGCGCCAACTAATGAAGAACTGTTTTTT.